Sequencing of this T cell receptor (beta chain) was carried out in a study of CD8+CD57+ T cells in acquired aplastic anemia. Study-level information: The sorted CD4+ and CD8+ cells yielded an average around 3.2 ug of DNA. Whole-study findings and limits: Roughly 30 CD8+ CDR3 sequences occurred in both the patients and the controls.

An expansion of CD8+CD57+ cells by flow cytometry had been shown in patients chosen for sequencing. Severe acquired aplastic anemia was diagnosed in all patients. None of the patients had been given any therapy when their blood was sampled. This clonotype showed up just a few times. The antigen remains undetermined. TCR beta VDJ combinations and CDR3 sequences were profiled from genomic DNA. One entry per CDR3 protein, called by TCRdb with MiXCR from the reads. The sample carries over 150,000 distinct CDR3 sequences, roughly half recorded once. This receptor was taken from a human donor with aplastic anemia. Sequencing used sorted CD4+, CD8+, or CD8+CD57+ T cells (not recorded which) from PBMCs.

The CDR3 protein is CASSIQGAGNQPQHF. CDR3 DNA: TGTGCCAGCAGCATACAGGGGGCCGGCAATCAGCCCCAGCATTTT. This sequence joins TRBV11-2 and TRBJ1-5; TRBD1 matches at 9 bases. From germline, CDR1 is SGHAT and CDR2 FQNNGV. The CDR3 has 15 amino acids. V shed 5 bases, J shed 2 bases, and the junction held 4 bases outside the gene matches. The whole variable domain, filled in from reference TRBV11-2 and TRBJ1-5, reads EAGVAQSPRYKIIEKRQSVAFWCNPISGHATLYWYQQILGQGPKLLIQFQNNGVVDDSQLPKDRFSAERLKGVDSTLKIQPAKLEDSAVYLCASSIQGAGNQPQHFGDGTRLSIL.